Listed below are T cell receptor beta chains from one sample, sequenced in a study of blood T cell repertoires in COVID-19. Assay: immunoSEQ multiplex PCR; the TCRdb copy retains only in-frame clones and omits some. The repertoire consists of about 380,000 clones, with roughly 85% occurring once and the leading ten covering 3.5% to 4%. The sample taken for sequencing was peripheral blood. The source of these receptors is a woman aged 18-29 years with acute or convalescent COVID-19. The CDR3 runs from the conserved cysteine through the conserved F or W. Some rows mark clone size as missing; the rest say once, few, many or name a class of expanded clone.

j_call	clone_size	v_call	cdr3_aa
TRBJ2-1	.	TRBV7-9	CASSLVRLAGMGTYNEQFF
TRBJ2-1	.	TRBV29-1	CSVGGQSSYNEQFF
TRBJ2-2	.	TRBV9	CASSRDLTITGELFF
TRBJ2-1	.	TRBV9	CASSVLGRYEQFF
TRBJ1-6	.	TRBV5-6	CASSLGGASSYNSPLHF
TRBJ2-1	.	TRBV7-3	CASSPDGTSKRDEQFF
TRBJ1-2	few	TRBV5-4	CASSFEQGFNYGYTF
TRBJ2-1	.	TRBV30	CAWSMRGPPNEQFF
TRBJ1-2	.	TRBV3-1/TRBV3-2	CASSQEGGARLGYTF
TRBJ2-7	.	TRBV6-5	CASSPFLAGSYEQYF
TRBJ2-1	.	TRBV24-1	CATSHLPGLAGGEQFF
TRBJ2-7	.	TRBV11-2	CASSFRRDRDDEQYF
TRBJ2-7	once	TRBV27	CASSRLAGDEQYF
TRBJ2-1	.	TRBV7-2	CASSVGLAAYNEQFF
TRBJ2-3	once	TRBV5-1	CASSFSGRASDTQYF
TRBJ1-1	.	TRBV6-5	CASGTGGFTEAFF
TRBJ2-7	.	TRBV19	CASSERGWDEQYF
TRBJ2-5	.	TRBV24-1	CATSDFEGGEYQETQYF
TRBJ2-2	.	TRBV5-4	CASSFQGADTGELFF
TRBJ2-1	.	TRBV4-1	CASSQAGRTSGGAYEQFF
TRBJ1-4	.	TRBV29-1	CSVFDRVTNEKLFF
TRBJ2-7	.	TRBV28	CASSFLDRGSREQYF
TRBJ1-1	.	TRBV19	CASSWAGVTTEAFF